The following is a TCR beta chain sequence with its context. Its antigen is still unknown. A roughly 200 ng quantity of DNA, 29,000 or so T cell genomes, went into the sorted-subset replicate PCRs. TCRdb keeps only in-frame clones here, not all; method: immunoSEQ multiplex PCR. There are just over 2,000,000 clones in the sample; about 95% occur only once, and roughly 1.1% lies in the top ten. This record belongs to a study of shared clonotypes between healthy human individuals. Naive CD8 cells lacked CD45RO, underwent positive selection for CCR7 and left out terminally differentiated effector memory CD45RA+ cells. Regarding the study as a whole: When naive CD4 clonotypes were compared across a few donors, around 5% were shared. Sharing of clonotypes among donors was expected to vary with sequencing depth. Rarefaction indicated that sorted-subset sequencing remained incomplete although depth was large.

The receptor's source is a man aged 18-30 years in good health. Sample: naive CD8+ T cells sorted from blood.

The CDR3 reads CASNRGPYLEGYEQYF. The CDR3 DNA reads TGTGCCAGCAATAGGGGGCCTTATTTAGAGGGCTACGAGCAGTACTTC. The chain carries TRBV28 and TRBJ2-7; 7 bases are a match to TRBD1. Germline lookup yields CDR1 MDHEN and CDR2 SYDVKM. Trimming removed 7 bases from V and 3 bases from J; junction bases left unmatched: 15. The CDR3 extends over 16 amino acids. Supplemented by reference TRBV28 and TRBJ2-7, the full variable domain reads DVKVTQSSRYLVKRTGEKVFLECVQDMDHENMFWYRQDPGLGLRLIYFSYDVKMKEKGDIPEGYSVSREKKERFSLILESASTNQTSMYLCASNRGPYLEGYEQYFGPGTRLTVT.